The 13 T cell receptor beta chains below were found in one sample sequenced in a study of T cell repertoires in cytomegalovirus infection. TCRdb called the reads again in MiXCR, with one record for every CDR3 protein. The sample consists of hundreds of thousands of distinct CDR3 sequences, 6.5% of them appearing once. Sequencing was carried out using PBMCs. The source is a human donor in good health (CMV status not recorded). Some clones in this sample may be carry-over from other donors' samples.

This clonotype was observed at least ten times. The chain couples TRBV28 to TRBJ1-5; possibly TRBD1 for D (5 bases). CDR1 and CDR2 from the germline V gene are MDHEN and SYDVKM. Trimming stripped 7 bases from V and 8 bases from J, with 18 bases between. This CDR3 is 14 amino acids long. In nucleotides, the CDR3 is TGTGCCAGCAACGCCGCAGGCAGGGTAGAGCCCCAGCATTTT. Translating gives CASNAAGRVEPQHF.

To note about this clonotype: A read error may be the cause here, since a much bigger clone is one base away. CDR3 amino acids: CASSLTPYNSPLRF. The CDR3 DNA reads as TGTGCCAGCAGCTTAACCCCGTATAATTCACCCCTCCGCTTT. The rearrangement uses TRBV7-3 and TRBJ1-6, with no clear D. The CDR3 sequence is 14 residues long. The V gene's germline CDR1 is SGHTA and CDR2 FQGTGA. Variable domain in full (rest from reference TRBV7-3 and TRBJ1-6): GAGVSQTPSNKVTEKGKYVELRCDPISGHTALYWYRQSLGQGPEFLIYFQGTGAADDSGLPNDRFFAVRPEGSVSTLKIQRTERGDSAVYLCASSLTPYNSPLRFGNGTRLTVT.

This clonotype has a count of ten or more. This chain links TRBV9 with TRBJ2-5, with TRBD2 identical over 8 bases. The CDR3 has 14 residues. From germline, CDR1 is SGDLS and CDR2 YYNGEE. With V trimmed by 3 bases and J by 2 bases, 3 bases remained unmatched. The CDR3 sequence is CASSGSGAQETQYF. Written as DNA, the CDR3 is TGTGCCAGCAGCGGTAGCGGGGCGCAAGAGACCCAGTACTTC.

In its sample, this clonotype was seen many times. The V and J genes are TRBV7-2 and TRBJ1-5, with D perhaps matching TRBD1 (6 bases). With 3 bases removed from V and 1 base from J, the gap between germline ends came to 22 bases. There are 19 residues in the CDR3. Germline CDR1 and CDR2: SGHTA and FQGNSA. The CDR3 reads CASSLSGTQALGSNQPQHF. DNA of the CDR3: TGTGCCAGCAGCTTGTCCGGGACACAAGCTCTAGGGAGCAATCAGCCCCAGCATTTT.

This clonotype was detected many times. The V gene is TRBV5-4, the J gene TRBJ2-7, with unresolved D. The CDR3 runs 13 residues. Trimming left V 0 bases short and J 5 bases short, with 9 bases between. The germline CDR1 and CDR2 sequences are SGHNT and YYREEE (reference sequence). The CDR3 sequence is CASSLDRIDEQYF. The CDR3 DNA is TGTGCCAGCAGCTTGGATAGAATCGACGAGCAGTACTTC.

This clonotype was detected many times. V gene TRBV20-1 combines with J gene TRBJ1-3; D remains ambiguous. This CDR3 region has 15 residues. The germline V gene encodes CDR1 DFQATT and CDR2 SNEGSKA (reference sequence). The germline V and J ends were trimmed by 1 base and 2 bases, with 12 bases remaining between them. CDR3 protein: CSARVLGGPGNTIYF. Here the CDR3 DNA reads TGCAGTGCTAGAGTGTTGGGAGGCCCTGGAAACACCATATATTTT.

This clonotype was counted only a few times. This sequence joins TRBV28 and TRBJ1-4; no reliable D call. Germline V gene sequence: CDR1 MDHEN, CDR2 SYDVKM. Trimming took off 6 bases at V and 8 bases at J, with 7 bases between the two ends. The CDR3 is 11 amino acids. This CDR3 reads CASRTLEKLFF. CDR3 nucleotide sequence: TGTGCCAGCAGGACCCTCGAAAAACTGTTTTTT.

The CDR3 DNA reads as TGTGCCAGCACCCCGGGACAGGGGAGTCAGCCCCAGCATTTT. Its protein is CASTPGQGSQPQHF. The chain couples TRBV28 to TRBJ1-5, with TRBD1 identical over 10 bases. V shed 7 bases and J 6 bases; nucleotides not matched to a gene: 6. The length of the CDR3 is 14 residues. Germline loops: CDR1 MDHEN, CDR2 SYDVKM.

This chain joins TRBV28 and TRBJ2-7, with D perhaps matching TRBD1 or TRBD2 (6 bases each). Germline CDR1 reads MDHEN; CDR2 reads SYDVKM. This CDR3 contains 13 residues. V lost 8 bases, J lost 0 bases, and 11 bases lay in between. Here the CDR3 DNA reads TGTGCCAGCCTGCGGGACATCTCCTACGAGCAGTACTTC. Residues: CASLRDISYEQYF.

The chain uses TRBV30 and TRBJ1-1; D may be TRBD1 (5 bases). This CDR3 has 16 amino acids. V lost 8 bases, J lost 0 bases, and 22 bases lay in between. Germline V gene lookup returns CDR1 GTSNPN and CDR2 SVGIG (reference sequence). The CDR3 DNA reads TGTGCCGGTGGGACGGGATCTTCCCATATGAACACTGAAGCTTTCTTT. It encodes CAGGTGSSHMNTEAFF.

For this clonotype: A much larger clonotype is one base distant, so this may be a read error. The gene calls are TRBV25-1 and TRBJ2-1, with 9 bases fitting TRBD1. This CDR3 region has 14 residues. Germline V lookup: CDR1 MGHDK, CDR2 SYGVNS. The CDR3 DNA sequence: TGTGCCAGCAGTACAGGGGGCGCCTACAATGCGCAGTTCTTC. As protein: CASSTGGAYNAQFF.

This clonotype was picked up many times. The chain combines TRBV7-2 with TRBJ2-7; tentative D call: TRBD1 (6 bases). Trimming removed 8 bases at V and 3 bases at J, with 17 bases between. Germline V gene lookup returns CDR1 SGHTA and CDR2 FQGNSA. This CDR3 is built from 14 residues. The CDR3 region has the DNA TGTGCCAGCCTACCCTACAGGGATTTCTACGAGCAGTACTTC. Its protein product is CASLPYRDFYEQYF.

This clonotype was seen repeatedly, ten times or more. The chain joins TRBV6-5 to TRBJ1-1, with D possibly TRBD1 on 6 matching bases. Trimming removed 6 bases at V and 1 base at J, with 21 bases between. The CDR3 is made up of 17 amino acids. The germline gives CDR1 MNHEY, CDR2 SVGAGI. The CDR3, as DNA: TGTGCCAGCAGGCCCCCCGGGGGGCTTACCAGGAACACTGAAGCTTTCTTT. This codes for CASRPPGGLTRNTEAFF.